A selection of T cell receptor beta chains follows, all from one sample in a study of cytomegalovirus exposure and HLA in healthy donors. Here immunoSEQ multiplex PCR was the method, and the copy in TCRdb shows in-frame clones only, minus some. The sample holds 220,000 or so clones, about 90% seen once. The sequenced material came from PBMCs. The receptors were gathered from a woman between 18 and 29 years old in good health and CMV-seronegative. CDR3s include the opening cysteine and the closing phenylalanine or tryptophan. Expanded clones are given a class, and other clones once, few, many or no size at all.

>TRBJ2-7|TRBV10-3|.
CAISESGWGDPYEQYF
>TRBJ1-1|TRBV10-3|.
CAISESEGRNTEAFF
>TRBJ1-2|TRBV27|.
CATATGTAEYLNYGYTF
>TRBJ2-5|TRBV18|few
CASSPPGGPQETQYF
>TRBJ1-5|TRBV2|.
CASSEALGSNQPQHF
>TRBJ1-1|TRBV10-3|.
CAISEGGEAFF
>TRBJ1-4|TRBV9|.
CASSVDSGEKLFF
>TRBJ1-1|TRBV6-1|.
CASSSGQGFPEAFF
>TRBJ1-2|TRBV10-3|.
CAISEDRGYTF
>TRBJ2-7|TRBV11-3|.
CASSLDPTYEQYF
>TRBJ2-1|TRBV5-1|.
CASSSNRQGGTVNEQFF
>TRBJ1-5|TRBV5-1|.
CASSSLFTGGCNQPQHF
>TRBJ2-1|TRBV29-1|.
CSASLGSIDEQFF
>TRBJ2-7|TRBV9|.
CASSPHTRAGTSEQYF
>TRBJ2-5|TRBV19|once
CASSTGTATAEETQYF
>TRBJ2-7|TRBV2|once
CASSEYDKPFYEQYF
>TRBJ1-1|TRBV5-1|.
CASSLAGGNTEAFF
>TRBJ1-1|TRBV6-1|once
CASRKRGSFEAFF
>TRBJ1-2|TRBV10-3|.
CAISAGTGANYGYTF
>TRBJ2-1|TRBV14|.
CASSQITSQGWQFF
>TRBJ2-1|TRBV4-1|.
CASSQVLGAEQFF
>TRBJ1-1|TRBV19|.
CASTGQGASEAFF
>TRBJ1-1|TRBV7-9|.
CASSLPILGQTNTEAFF
>TRBJ2-7|TRBV4-2|few
CASSQESSGSASYEQYF
>TRBJ2-5|TRBV5-1|.
CASSPERSETQYF
>TRBJ2-1|TRBV4-1|few
CASSQGTENEQFF
>TRBJ1-6|TRBV27|once
CASSFGGYNSPLHF
>TRBJ1-1|TRBV5-1|.
CASSFGQGASFAFF
>TRBJ1-2|TRBV25-1|.
CASSESSDGGYGYTF
>TRBJ1-2|TRBV14|.
CASSQRDITLANYGYTF
>TRBJ2-5|TRBV30|.
CAWSRELAGGLETQYF
>TRBJ1-5|TRBV10-3|.
CAIREGQANQPQHF
>TRBJ2-5|TRBV2|.
CASNRQGAEETQYF
>TRBJ1-5|TRBV4-1|.
CASSLRGLLQPQHF
>TRBJ2-7|TRBV28|.
CASSFLGSEGTEQYF